The entry below describes one T cell receptor (beta chain). No antigen is known for it. V gave up 4 bases and J gave up 3 bases; unmatched junction bases: 6. CDR1 and CDR2 (germline): SEHNR, FQNEAQ (reference sequence). This CDR3 spans 14 amino acids. The data were obtained in a study of T cell repertoires in cytomegalovirus infection. Study-level background: Recently identified HLA-C-restricted CMV epitopes were among the peptides used. Public TCR beta signatures provided an indication of both CMV infection and a matching HLA type.

TCRdb reprocessed the reads with MiXCR, giving one entry per CDR3 protein. The table includes roughly 800,000 distinct CDR3 sequences, approximately 32% detected once. Study conclusions and caveats: Pooled public TCR beta family frequency picked out CMV carriers with the relevant HLA. HLA-C-restricted CMV-specific TCR beta clonotypes prevailed in the ex vivo response.

The clonotype originates from a human donor in good health (CMV status not recorded). Some clones in this sample may be carry-over from other donors' samples. This chain connects TRBV7-9 to TRBJ2-7; 7 nucleotides match TRBD1. The specimen was cultured CD8+ T cells from PBMCs, collected from culture after CMV antigen stimulation. CDR3 residues: CASSSPGDSYEQYF. The CDR3 DNA follows: TGTGCCAGCAGCTCGCCCGGGGACAGCTACGAGCAGTACTTC.